These T cell receptor beta chains were read from a single sample in a study of blood T cell repertoires in COVID-19. Libraries were prepared by immunoSEQ multiplex PCR; TCRdb keeps only in-frame clonotypes and omits some of them. The table records roughly 130,000 clones, 82% of them present only once. Input material: peripheral blood. The receptor set was obtained from a woman in her 70s with acute or convalescent COVID-19. Each CDR3 is given with its conserved first and last residue. The D gene is left open where the match is weak. Some rows have no size entry. The others give once, few or many, or a class for an expanded clone.

TRBJ1-4 | TRBV5-4 | NA | NA | TGTGCCAGCAGCTCGAACGTGGCTGGCAATGAAAAACTGTTTTTT | CASSSNVAGNEKLFF
TRBJ2-7 | TRBV5-6 | TRBD1 | NA | TGTGCCAGCAGCTTGGCGGGACAGGGCCCTCGCGAGCAGTACTTC | CASSLAGQGPREQYF
TRBJ1-2 | TRBV24-1 | NA | NA | TGTGCCACCAGTGATTTGTGGGGGAGGCGGGTTAGTCGGTATGGCTACACCTTC | CATSDLWGRRVSRYGYTF
TRBJ1-3 | TRBV3-1/TRBV3-2 | TRBD1 | few | TGTGCCAGCAGTCTGCCCAGGGGGCCCTTCCATTTT | CASSLPRGPFHF
TRBJ2-3 | TRBV3-1/TRBV3-2 | TRBD2 | NA | TGTGCCAGCAGCCATAGCGGGGTCGATACGCAGTATTTT | CASSHSGVDTQYF
TRBJ1-4 | TRBV7-9 | NA | NA | TGTGCCAGCAGCCCGGGGTCAACTAATGAAAAACTGTTTTTT | CASSPGSTNEKLFF
TRBJ1-2 | TRBV5-1 | NA | NA | TGCGCCAGCAGCCCGGTCGGTAGTTCCGGCTACACCTTC | CASSPVGSSGYTF
TRBJ2-2 | TRBV11-3 | NA | NA | TGTGCCAGCAGCTTAGCAGGGTCGATGGGCGGGGAGCTGTTTTTT | CASSLAGSMGGELFF
TRBJ1-2 | TRBV18 | NA | few | TGTGCCAGCTCACCTTCGGGTCCAGGCTACACCTTC | CASSPSGPGYTF
TRBJ1-3 | TRBV5-8 | NA | few | TGTGCCAGCAGCTTGGGACAGTTCTCTGGAAACACCATATATTTT | CASSLGQFSGNTIYF
TRBJ1-4 | TRBV21-1 | NA | NA | TGTGCCAGCAGCAAACGCGGGACAGGGTGTCAGCAACTGTTTTTT | CASSKRGTGCQQLFF
TRBJ1-2 | TRBV4-3 | TRBD1 | NA | TGCGCCAGCAGCCAAGACGCTTCCGGGACAGGGGACTATGGCTACACCTTC | CASSQDASGTGDYGYTF
TRBJ1-2 | TRBV4-3 | NA | NA | TGCGCCAGCAGCCAAGATTCGGCGGTTGGTGGCTACACCTTC | CASSQDSAVGGYTF
TRBJ1-1 | TRBV6-6 | TRBD1 | NA | TGTGCCAGCAAAGACAGGGAATCGTACACTGAAGCTTTCTTT | CASKDRESYTEAFF
TRBJ1-2 | TRBV4-1 | TRBD1 | NA | TGCGCCAGCAGCCATAGGGACAGCCCTAACTATGGCTACACCTTC | CASSHRDSPNYGYTF